This passage covers 10 T cell receptor beta chains from one sample sequenced in a study of blood T cell repertoires in COVID-19. Measured with immunoSEQ multiplex PCR; TCRdb has only the in-frame clones, and not every one. The sample lists about 310,000 clones; 70% to 90% were seen once. The sample comprised PBMCs or T cells enriched from blood (not recorded which). All receptors derive from a man aged 25 to 40 who had recovered from COVID-19.

There are a few counts of this clone. V and J are TRBV7-9 and TRBJ1-1, with TRBD1 matching 8 bases. The CDR3 extends over 15 amino acids. CDR1 is SEHNR, CDR2 FQNEAQ, per germline (reference sequence). V lost 6 bases to trimming and J lost 2 bases; unmatched junction nucleotides: 8. CDR3 protein: CASRSQGGKNTEAFF. CDR3 DNA: TGTGCCAGCAGGTCACAGGGGGGGAAAAACACTGAAGCTTTCTTT.

The CDR3 nucleotides are TGTGCCAGCAGCACTAGAAAAAGAGATACGCAGTATTTT. This gives the protein CASSTRKRDTQYF. The V and J genes are TRBV6-5 and TRBJ2-3, with D perhaps TRBD2 (5 bases). V shed 6 bases and J shed 5 bases, with 12 bases lying between them. Germline CDR1 reads MNHEY; CDR2 reads SVGAGI. The CDR3 contains 13 residues.

This clone was observed a single time. The V and J genes are TRBV27 and TRBJ2-1; TRBD2 matches 7 bases. After removal of 1 base from V and 8 bases from J, the junction contained 8 bases not matched to a gene. The CDR3 covers 15 residues. CDR1 and CDR2 from the germline V gene are MNHEY and SMNVEV (reference sequence). The CDR3 spells CASSLLRETKDEQFF. CDR3 in DNA: TGTGCCAGCAGTTTATTGCGGGAGACCAAGGATGAGCAGTTCTTC.

The CDR3 DNA reads as TGTGCCAGCAGCTTAGCCGGGAGAGGGGTTAAGGTTGAGCAGTTCTTC. Its translation is CASSLAGRGVKVEQFF. The chain uses TRBV7-2 and TRBJ2-1; D is perhaps TRBD2 (6 bases). This CDR3 is built from 16 residues. The V end was cut by 0 bases, the J end by 9 bases, with 18 bases between. Germline lookup yields CDR1 SGHTA and CDR2 FQGNSA.

The chain is built from TRBV5-1 and TRBJ1-6, with 7 bases matching TRBD1. V gave up 3 bases and J gave up 8 bases; unmatched junction bases: 5. The germline V gene has CDR1 SGHRS and CDR2 YFSETQ. The CDR3 consists of 14 residues. CDR3: CASSSGQEDSPLHF. In nucleotides, the CDR3 is TGCGCCAGCAGCTCTGGACAGGAGGATTCACCCCTCCACTTT.

The rearrangement uses TRBV5-1 and TRBJ1-1, with TRBD1 as a possible D gene (6 bases). CDR3 size: 14 residues. Trimming stripped 4 bases from V and 1 base from J, with 11 bases between. Germline-derived CDR1 and CDR2 are SGHRS and YFSETQ. The CDR3 nucleotides read TGCGCCAGCAGCCAGGGGATGAGGAACACTGAAGCTTTCTTT. This sequence encodes CASSQGMRNTEAFF.

V is TRBV19 and J is TRBJ1-5; 8 nucleotides match TRBD1. V gave up 6 bases and J gave up 3 bases; unmatched junction bases: 4. The length of the CDR3 is 14 residues. Germline V lookup: CDR1 LNHDA, CDR2 SQIVND (reference sequence). This CDR3 is CASSLTGDNQPQHF. For the CDR3, the DNA is TGTGCCAGTAGCCTGACAGGGGACAATCAGCCCCAGCATTTT.

The chain couples TRBV2 to TRBJ1-2; 8 nucleotides align to TRBD1. The CDR3 runs to 12 residues. Germline CDR1 is SNHLY and CDR2 is FYNNEI. V was pared by 8 bases and J by 1 base, with 0 bases of the junction left unmatched. The DNA for the CDR3 is TGTGCCAGCGGACAGGGTAACTATGGCTACACCTTC. It codes for CASGQGNYGYTF. Variable domain in full (rest from reference TRBV2 and TRBJ1-2): EPEVTQTPSHQVTQMGQEVILRCVPISNHLYFYWYRQILGQKVEFLVSFYNNEISEKSEIFDDQFSVERPDGSNFTLKIRSTKLEDSAMYFCASGQGNYGYTFGSGTRLTVV.

The chain links TRBV10-1 to TRBJ2-1, with D possibly TRBD1 on 6 matching bases. V was shortened by 5 bases and J by 4 bases, with 12 bases between the two germline ends. Germline lookup yields CDR1 WNHNN and CDR2 SYGVQD (reference sequence). The CDR3 totals 14 residues. CDR3 sequence (DNA): TGCGCCAGCAGTACCGGGACAAATTACAATGAGCAGTTCTTC. Translating it yields CASSTGTNYNEQFF.

This chain connects TRBV4-2 to TRBJ1-2, with D possibly matching TRBD1 (5 bases). Germline lookup yields CDR1 LGHNA and CDR2 YNFKEQ. This CDR3 has 15 residues. V lost 1 base and J lost 3, with 12 bases in between. Here the CDR3 reads CASSQGRGPDYGYTF. CDR3 coding DNA: TGTGCCAGCAGCCAAGGAAGGGGTCCGGACTATGGCTACACCTTC.